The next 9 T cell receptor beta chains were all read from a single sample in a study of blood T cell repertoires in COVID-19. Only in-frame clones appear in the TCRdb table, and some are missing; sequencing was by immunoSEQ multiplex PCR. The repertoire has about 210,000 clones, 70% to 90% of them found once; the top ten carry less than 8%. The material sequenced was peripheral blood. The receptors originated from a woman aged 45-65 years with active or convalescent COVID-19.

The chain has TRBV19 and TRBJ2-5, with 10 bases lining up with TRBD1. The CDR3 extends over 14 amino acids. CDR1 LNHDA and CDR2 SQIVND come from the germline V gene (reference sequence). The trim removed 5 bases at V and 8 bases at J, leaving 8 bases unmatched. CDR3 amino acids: CASSDDRGRVTQYF. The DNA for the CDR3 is TGTGCCAGTAGTGACGACAGGGGGCGAGTAACCCAGTACTTC.

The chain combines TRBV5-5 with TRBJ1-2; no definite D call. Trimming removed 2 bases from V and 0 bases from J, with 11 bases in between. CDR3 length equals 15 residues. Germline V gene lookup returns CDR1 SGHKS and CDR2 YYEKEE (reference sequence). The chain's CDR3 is CASSLGSAANYGYTF. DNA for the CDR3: TGTGCCAGCAGCTTAGGTAGCGCCGCTAACTATGGCTACACCTTC.

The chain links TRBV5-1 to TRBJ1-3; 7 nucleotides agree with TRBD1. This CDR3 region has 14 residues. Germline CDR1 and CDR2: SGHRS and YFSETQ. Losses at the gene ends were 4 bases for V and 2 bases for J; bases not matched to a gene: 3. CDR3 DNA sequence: TGCGCCAGCAGCCAGACAGGGACTGGAAACACCATATATTTT. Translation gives CASSQTGTGNTIYF.

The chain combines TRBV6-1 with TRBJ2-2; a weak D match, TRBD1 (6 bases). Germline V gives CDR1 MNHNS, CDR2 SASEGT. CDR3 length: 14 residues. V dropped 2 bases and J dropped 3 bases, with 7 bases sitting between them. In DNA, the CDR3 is TGTGCCAGCAGTGAACAGGGGTACACCGGGGAGCTGTTTTTT. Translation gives CASSEQGYTGELFF.

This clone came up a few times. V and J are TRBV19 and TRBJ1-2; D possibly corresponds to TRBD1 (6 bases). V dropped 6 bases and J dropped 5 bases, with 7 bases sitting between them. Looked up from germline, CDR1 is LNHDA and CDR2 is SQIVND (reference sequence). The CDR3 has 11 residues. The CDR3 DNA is TGTGCCAGTAGCCAGGGGTATGGCTACACCTTC. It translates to CASSQGYGYTF. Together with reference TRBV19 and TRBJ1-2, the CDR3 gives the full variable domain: DGGITQSPKYLFRKEGQNVTLSCEQNLNHDAMYWYRQDPGQGLRLIYYSQIVNDFQKGDIAEGYSVSREKKESFPLTVTSAQKNPTAFYLCASSQGYGYTFGSGTRLTVV.

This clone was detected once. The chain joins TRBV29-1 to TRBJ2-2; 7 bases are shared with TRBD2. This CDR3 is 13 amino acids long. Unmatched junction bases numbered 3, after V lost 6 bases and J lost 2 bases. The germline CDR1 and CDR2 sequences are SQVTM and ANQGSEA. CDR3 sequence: CSVREGNTGELFF. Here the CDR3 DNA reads TGCAGCGTCAGGGAGGGAAACACCGGGGAGCTGTTTTTT.

The CDR3 loop is CASSQQDGRNYGYTF. The CDR3 region has the DNA TGTGCCAGCAGCCAACAGGACGGGAGGAACTATGGCTACACCTTC. V and J are TRBV14 and TRBJ1-2, with D unresolved. The CDR3 loop spans 15 amino acids. The V gene's germline CDR1 is SGHDN and CDR2 FVKESK. The ends were cut back, 2 bases at V and 2 bases at J, with 12 bases in the middle.

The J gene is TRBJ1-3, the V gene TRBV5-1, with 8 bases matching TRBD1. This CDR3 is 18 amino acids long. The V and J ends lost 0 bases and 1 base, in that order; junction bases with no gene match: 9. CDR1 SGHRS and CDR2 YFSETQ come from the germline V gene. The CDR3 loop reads CASSLAAPRTGSGNTIYF. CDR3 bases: TGCGCCAGCAGCTTGGCCGCACCCCGGACAGGGTCTGGAAACACCATATATTTT. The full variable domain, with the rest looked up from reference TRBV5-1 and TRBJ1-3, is KAGVTQTPRYLIKTRGQQVTLSCSPISGHRSVSWYQQTPGQGLQFLFEYFSETQRNKGNFPGRFSGRQFSNSRSEMNVSTLELGDSALYLCASSLAAPRTGSGNTIYFGEGSWLTVV.

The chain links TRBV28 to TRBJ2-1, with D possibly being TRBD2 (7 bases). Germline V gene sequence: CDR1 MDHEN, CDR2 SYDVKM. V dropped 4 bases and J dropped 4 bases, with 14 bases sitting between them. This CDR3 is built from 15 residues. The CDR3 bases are TGTGCCAGCAGTTCACCACAGGGAGGGTACAATGAGCAGTTCTTC. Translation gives CASSSPQGGYNEQFF.